This paragraph reports one T cell receptor (beta chain). The data are from a study of blood T cell repertoires in COVID-19. Germline assignment: CDR1 SGDLS and CDR2 YYNGEE. J was trimmed by 5 bases and V by 1 base; bases with no gene match: 6. The CDR3 is made up of 15 amino acids. In the original workflow: Scientists estimated how many nucleated cells there were by amplifying reference gene primers. Sequenced by immunoSEQ multiplex PCR; TCRdb stores in-frame clones only, minus some. V and J calls plus clone size are reproduced from that table; the DNA served to infer D and trimming. The sample includes hundreds of thousands of clones, approximately 90% seen only once; the top ten take roughly 2%.

The chain is built from TRBV9 and TRBJ2-1; 7 bases line up with TRBD1. Sequenced sample: peripheral blood. The source is a woman aged 45-65 years who had recovered from COVID-19. The CDR3 region is CASSVRTGANNEQFF. DNA of the CDR3: TGTGCCAGCAGCGTACGAACAGGGGCTAACAATGAGCAGTTCTTC.